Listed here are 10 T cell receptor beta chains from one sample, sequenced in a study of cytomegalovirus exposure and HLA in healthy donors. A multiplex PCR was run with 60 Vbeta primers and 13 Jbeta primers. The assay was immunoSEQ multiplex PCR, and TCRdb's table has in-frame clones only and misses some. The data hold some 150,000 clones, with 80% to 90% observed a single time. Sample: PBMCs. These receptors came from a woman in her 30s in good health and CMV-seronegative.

The CDR3 loop is CASSPHGGSMNTEAFF. The CDR3 DNA reads TGTGCCAGCAGCCCCCACGGCGGCAGCATGAACACTGAAGCTTTCTTT. The J gene is TRBJ1-1, the V gene TRBV7-6; D is uncertain. The germline V gene encodes CDR1 SGHVS and CDR2 FNYEAQ. The V end was cut by 5 bases, the J end by 0 bases, with 16 bases between. This CDR3 comprises 16 residues.

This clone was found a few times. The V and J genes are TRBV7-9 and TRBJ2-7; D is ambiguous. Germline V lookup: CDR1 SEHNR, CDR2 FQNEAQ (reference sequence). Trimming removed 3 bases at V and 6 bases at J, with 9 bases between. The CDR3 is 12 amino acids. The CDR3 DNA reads TGTGCCAGCAGCTTTGGAGACTCCGAGCAGTACTTC. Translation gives CASSFGDSEQYF.

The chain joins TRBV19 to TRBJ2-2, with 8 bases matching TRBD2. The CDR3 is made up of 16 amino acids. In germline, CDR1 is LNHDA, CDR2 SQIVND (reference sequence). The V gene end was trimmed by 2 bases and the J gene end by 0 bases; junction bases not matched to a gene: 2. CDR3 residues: CASSIKRGPNTGELFF. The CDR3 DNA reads TGTGCCAGTAGTATAAAGCGGGGGCCGAACACCGGGGAGCTGTTTTTT. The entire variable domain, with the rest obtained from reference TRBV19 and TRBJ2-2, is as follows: DGGITQSPKYLFRKEGQNVTLSCEQNLNHDAMYWYRQDPGQGLRLIYYSQIVNDFQKGDIAEGYSVSREKKESFPLTVTSAQKNPTAFYLCASSIKRGPNTGELFFGEGSRLTVL.

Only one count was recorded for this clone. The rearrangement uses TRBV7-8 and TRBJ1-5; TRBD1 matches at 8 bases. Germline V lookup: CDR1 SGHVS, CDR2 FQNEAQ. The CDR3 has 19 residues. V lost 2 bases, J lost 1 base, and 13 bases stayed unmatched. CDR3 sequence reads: CASSLIGDRPGGSNQPQHF. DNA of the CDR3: TGTGCCAGCAGCTTAATTGGGGACAGGCCTGGGGGGAGCAATCAGCCCCAGCATTTT. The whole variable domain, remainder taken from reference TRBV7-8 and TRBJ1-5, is GAGVSQSPRYKVAKRGQDVALRCDPISGHVSLFWYQQALGQGPEFLTYFQNEAQLDKSGLPSDRFFAERPEGSVSTLKIQRTQQEDSAVYLCASSLIGDRPGGSNQPQHFGDGTRLSIL.

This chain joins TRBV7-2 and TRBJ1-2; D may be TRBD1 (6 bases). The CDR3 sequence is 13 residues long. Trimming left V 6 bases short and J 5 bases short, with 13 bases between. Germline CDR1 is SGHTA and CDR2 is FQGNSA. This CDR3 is CASSQQGGYGYTF. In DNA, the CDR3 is TGTGCCAGCAGTCAACAGGGCGGGTATGGCTACACCTTC.

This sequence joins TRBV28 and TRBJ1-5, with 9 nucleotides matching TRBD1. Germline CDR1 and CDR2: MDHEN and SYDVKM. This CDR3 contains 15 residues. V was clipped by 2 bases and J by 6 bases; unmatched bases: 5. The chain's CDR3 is CASSLGGQGAQPQHF. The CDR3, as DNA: TGTGCCAGCAGTTTAGGGGGACAGGGAGCTCAGCCCCAGCATTTT.

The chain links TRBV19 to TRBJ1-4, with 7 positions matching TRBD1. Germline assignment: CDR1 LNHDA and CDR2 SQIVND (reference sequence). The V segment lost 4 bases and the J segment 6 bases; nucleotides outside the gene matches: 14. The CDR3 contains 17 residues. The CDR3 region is CASSRGPYRGVDEKLFF. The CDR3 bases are TGTGCCAGTAGTAGAGGCCCTTACAGGGGTGTGGATGAAAAACTGTTTTTT.

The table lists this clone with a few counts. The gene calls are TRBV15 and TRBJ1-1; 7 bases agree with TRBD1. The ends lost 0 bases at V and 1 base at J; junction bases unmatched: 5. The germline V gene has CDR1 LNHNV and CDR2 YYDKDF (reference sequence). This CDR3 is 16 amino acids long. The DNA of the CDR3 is TGTGCCACCAGCAGAGAAGACAGGGTGAGGAACACTGAAGCTTTCTTT. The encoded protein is CATSREDRVRNTEAFF.

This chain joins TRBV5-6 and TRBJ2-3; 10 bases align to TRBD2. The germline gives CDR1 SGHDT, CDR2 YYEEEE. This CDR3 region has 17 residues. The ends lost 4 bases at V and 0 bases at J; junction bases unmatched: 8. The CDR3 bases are TGTGCCAGCAGCATGGGGACTAGCGATACTAGCACAGATACGCAGTATTTT. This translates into CASSMGTSDTSTDTQYF.

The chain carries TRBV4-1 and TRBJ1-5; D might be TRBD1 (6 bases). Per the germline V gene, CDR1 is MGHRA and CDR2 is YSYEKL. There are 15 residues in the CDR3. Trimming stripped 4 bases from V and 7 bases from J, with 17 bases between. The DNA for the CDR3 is TGCGCCAGCAGCCCGTTACAGGGAAGGGGGCAGCCCCAGCATTTT. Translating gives CASSPLQGRGQPQHF.